This TCR beta chain appears in the sequencing data of a study of tumor-infiltrating lymphocytes in primary liver carcinoma. The CDR3 covers 17 residues. Trimming took 7 bases from V and 1 from J; bases not matched to a gene: 9. CDR1 is MGHRA, CDR2 YSYEKL, per germline. They got blood RNA out of unsorted whole blood and also pulled out germline DNA. Patients had chronic HBV infection and were treatment-naive. The investigators made TCR beta cDNA from approximately 0.5 ug total RNA, using a constant-region primer. Three nested multiplex PCR rounds, a slightly modified ARM-PCR, produced the libraries for TCR beta. Forward primers for TRBV1-TRBV30 and a C-beta reverse primer served the first two PCR rounds, at 10 cycles each. In TCRdb, the multiplex PCR reads were re-called with MiXCR into one record per CDR3 protein. The repertoire consists of about 180,000 distinct CDR3 sequences, with about 55% occurring once and the leading ten covering around 68%.

Sequenced sample: peripheral blood. This TCR was recovered from a middle-aged man with primary liver carcinoma and hepatitis B virus infection. This sequence joins TRBV4-1 and TRBJ2-1; the match to TRBD2 covers 11 bases. DNA for the CDR3: TGCGCCAGCAACCAGAGGACTAGCGGGTTTTCCTACAATGAGCAGTTCTTC. As protein: CASNQRTSGFSYNEQFF.